The present entry profiles one TCR beta chain with its context. Its matching antigen is unknown. The data were taken from a study of beta chain features in type 1 diabetes. What was sequenced were expressed TCRB transcripts, since all of the isolated RNA had been reverse transcribed. Profiled with immunoSEQ multiplex PCR; TCRdb holds only in-frame clones, not every one. The data contain under 800,000 clones, roughly 15% of them singletons. Study results and limitations: Type 1 diabetes patients had fewer VDJ junction insertions and more deletions.

The sequence derives from a man aged 18 to 35 in good health. Sequencing was performed on naive CD4+ T cells from blood.

The CDR3 loop is CASSLGTSGTGEQFF. The DNA for the CDR3 is TGTGCCAGCAGCTTAGGGACTAGCGGGACGGGTGAGCAGTTCTTC. V gene TRBV7-8 combines with J gene TRBJ2-1, with 12 bases matching TRBD2. In germline, CDR1 is SGHVS, CDR2 FQNEAQ. V lost 1 base, J lost 9 bases, and 4 bases stayed unmatched. The CDR3 spans 15 residues.